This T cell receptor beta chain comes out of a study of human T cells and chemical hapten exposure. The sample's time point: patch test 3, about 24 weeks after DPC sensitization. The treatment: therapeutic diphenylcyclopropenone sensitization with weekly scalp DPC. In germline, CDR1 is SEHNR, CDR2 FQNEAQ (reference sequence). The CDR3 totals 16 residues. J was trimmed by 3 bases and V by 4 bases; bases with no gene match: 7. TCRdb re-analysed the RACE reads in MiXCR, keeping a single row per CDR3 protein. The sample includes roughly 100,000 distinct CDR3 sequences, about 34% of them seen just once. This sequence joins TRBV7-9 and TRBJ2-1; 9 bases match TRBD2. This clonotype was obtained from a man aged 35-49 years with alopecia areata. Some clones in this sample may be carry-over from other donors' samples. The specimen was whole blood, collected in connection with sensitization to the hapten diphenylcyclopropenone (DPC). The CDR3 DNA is TGTGCCAGCAGCTCCCAGAGCGGGAGGAACTACAATGAGCAGTTCTTC. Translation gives CASSSQSGRNYNEQFF.